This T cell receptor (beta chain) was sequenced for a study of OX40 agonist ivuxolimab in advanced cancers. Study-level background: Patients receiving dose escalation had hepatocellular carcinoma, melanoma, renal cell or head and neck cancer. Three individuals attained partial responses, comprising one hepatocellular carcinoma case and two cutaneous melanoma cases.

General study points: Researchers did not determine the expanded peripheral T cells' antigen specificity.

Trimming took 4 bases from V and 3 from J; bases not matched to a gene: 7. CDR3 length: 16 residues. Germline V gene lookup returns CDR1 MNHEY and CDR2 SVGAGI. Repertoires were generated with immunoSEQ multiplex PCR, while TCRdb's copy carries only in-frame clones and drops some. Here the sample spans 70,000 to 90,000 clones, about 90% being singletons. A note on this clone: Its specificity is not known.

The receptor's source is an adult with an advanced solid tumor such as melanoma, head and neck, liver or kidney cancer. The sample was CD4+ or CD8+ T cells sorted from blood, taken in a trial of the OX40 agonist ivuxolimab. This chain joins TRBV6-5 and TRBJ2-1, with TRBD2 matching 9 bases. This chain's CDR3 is CASSSETSGLYNEQFF. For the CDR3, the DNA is TGTGCCAGCAGTTCGGAGACTAGCGGCCTCTACAATGAGCAGTTCTTC.